These 25 T cell receptor beta chains were all obtained from the same sample, sequenced in a study of T-cell reconstitution after alpha-beta-depleted transplantation in children (dated by TCRdb to 2016 to 2017). The sample's treatment or condition label is to be understood as: allogeneic hematopoietic cell transplantation with graft depleted of TCRalphabeta T cells and CD19 B cells. The receptor library was made with PCR. Sequencing was performed on an Illumina HiSeq 2500. TCR library preparation used molecular barcoding, with unique molecular identifiers applied to normalize quantification of the TCRbeta repertoire. In TCRdb, the public reads were trimmed at Q25 with fastp and aligned with MiXCR, with productive beta chains retained. Rows are unified per CDR3 protein, each entry keeping the most common DNA and genes. The sample contains about 830,000 distinct CDR3 sequences, roughly 15% of them found a single time. The ten largest clones capture under 6% of the sample.

The starting material was PBMCs, mostly from graft donor cells, obtained 360 days after TCRalphabeta/CD19-depleted stem cell transplant. The receptors derive from a male patient younger than 18 who had a stem cell transplant for acute lymphoblastic leukemia, so the T cells may come from the graft donor.

The V call is TRBV5-1, the J call TRBJ1-5; 8 nucleotides match TRBD1. Germline loops: CDR1 SGHRS, CDR2 YFSETQ. CDR3 size: 18 residues. Unmatched junction bases numbered 10, after V lost 1 base and J lost 1 base. This chain's CDR3 is CASSLPDREGTSNQPQHF. In DNA, the CDR3 is TGCGCCAGCAGCTTGCCGGACAGGGAAGGTACGAGCAATCAGCCCCAGCATTTT.

This clonotype turned up a few times. V gene TRBV4-2 combines with J gene TRBJ2-3; D assignment may be TRBD1 or TRBD2 (5 bases each). The CDR3 sequence is 19 residues long. Trimming cost V 4 bases and J 0 bases, with 23 bases left between them. Germline lookup yields CDR1 LGHNA and CDR2 YNFKEQ. The CDR3 sequence: CASSRPKSTRDPSTDTQYF. The CDR3 bases are TGTGCCAGCAGCCGCCCTAAGAGTACCAGGGACCCCAGCACAGATACGCAGTATTTT.

The CDR3 coding sequence is TGTGCCAGCAGCCGGGGGACACCGAACTATGGCTACACCTTC. Translated, it gives CASSRGTPNYGYTF. V is TRBV7-2 and J is TRBJ1-2, with D possibly being TRBD1 (6 bases). The germline V gene has CDR1 SGHTA and CDR2 FQGNSA. V was pared by 5 bases and J by 2 bases, with 12 bases between. This CDR3 region has 14 residues.

This clonotype was observed a handful of times. The chain uses TRBV18 and TRBJ2-3, with D perhaps TRBD2 (5 bases). The CDR3 covers 15 residues. Trimming took off 1 base at V and 4 bases at J, with 12 bases between the two ends. Per germline, CDR1 KGHSH and CDR2 LQKENI. Here the CDR3 DNA reads TGTGCCAGCTCACCACACGGGAACTCCCCAGATACGCAGTATTTT. This codes for CASSPHGNSPDTQYF.

The chain uses TRBV27 and TRBJ1-6; D gene unclear. CDR3 length: 12 amino acids. Germline CDR1 and CDR2: MNHEY and SMNVEV (reference sequence). V lost 3 bases and J lost 8, with 5 bases in between. This CDR3 reads CASSFLDSPLHF. In DNA form, the CDR3 reads TGTGCCAGCAGTTTCCTGGATTCACCCCTCCACTTT.

This clonotype was observed a few times. The rearrangement uses TRBV5-1 and TRBJ2-1; 13 bases are shared with TRBD2. This CDR3 is built from 20 residues. V lost 4 bases and J lost 9; bases outside the gene matches: 22. Germline V gene lookup returns CDR1 SGHRS and CDR2 YFSETQ. The CDR3 DNA sequence: TGCGCCAGCAGCCCCCGTTCGGGACCGCCGGGACTAGCGGGATACGGTGAGCAGTTCTTC. Its protein product is CASSPRSGPPGLAGYGEQFF.

The chain couples TRBV27 to TRBJ2-5; a weak D match, TRBD2 (6 bases). The germline gives CDR1 MNHEY, CDR2 SMNVEV (reference sequence). The CDR3 length is 16 residues. V was pared by 6 bases and J by 2 bases, with 19 bases between. The CDR3 DNA reads as TGTGCCAGCAGCCCCGGGGAGGCCCCTCCGCAAGAGACCCAGTACTTC. It translates to CASSPGEAPPQETQYF.

This clonotype has a handful of counts. The V and J genes are TRBV21-1 and TRBJ2-5. TRBV21-1 is classified as a pseudogene. This CDR3 contains 13 residues. The CDR3 DNA follows: TGTGCCAGCAGCAAAGTTTCGGTCGAGACCCAGTACTTC. It codes for CASSKVSVETQYF.

The chain combines TRBV30 with TRBJ2-1; D is unresolved. V gave up 0 bases and J gave up 0 bases, with 6 bases separating them. The CDR3 is 14 residues long. Germline lookup yields CDR1 GTSNPN and CDR2 SVGIG (reference sequence). The CDR3: CAWSVRSSYNEQFF. The DNA of the CDR3 is TGTGCCTGGAGTGTAAGGAGCTCCTACAATGAGCAGTTCTTC.

The chain joins TRBV4-2 to TRBJ1-2; no firm D call. The germline gives CDR1 LGHNA, CDR2 YNFKEQ. The CDR3 contains 14 residues. With 0 bases removed from V and 4 bases from J, the gap between germline ends came to 9 bases. This CDR3 reads CASSQDRGIYGYTF. The CDR3 coding sequence is TGTGCCAGCAGCCAAGATCGGGGAATCTATGGCTACACCTTC.

This clonotype appeared a few times. The chain has TRBV12-3 or TRBV12-4 and TRBJ2-7; tentatively, D is TRBD2 (6 bases). V lost 7 bases and J lost 2, with 12 bases in between. This CDR3 region has 13 residues. Written as DNA, the CDR3 is TGTGCCAGCAAGTCCGGGGGAACCTACGAGCAGTACTTC. The encoded protein is CASKSGGTYEQYF.

V and J are TRBV5-1 and TRBJ2-7, with D unclear. Trimming pared 0 bases from V and 3 bases from J, leaving 10 bases between. CDR3 length: 14 amino acids. Germline assignment: CDR1 SGHRS and CDR2 YFSETQ. CDR3 coding DNA: TGCGCCAGCAGCTTGGGTTATTCGGTCTACGAGCAGTACTTC. Translated, it gives CASSLGYSVYEQYF.

This sequence joins TRBV7-2 and TRBJ2-5, with 9 bases fitting TRBD2. The length of the CDR3 is 15 residues. The J segment lost 5 bases and the V segment lost 1 base, leaving 5 bases of the junction unmatched. Germline V gene sequence: CDR1 SGHTA, CDR2 FQGNSA. The CDR3 coding sequence is TGTGCCAGCAGCTTAGGTAGCGGGAGTCGTGAGACCCAGTACTTC. Translating gives CASSLGSGSRETQYF.

The rearrangement joins TRBV5-1 to TRBJ2-2; D is possibly TRBD1 (6 bases). Germline CDR1 and CDR2: SGHRS and YFSETQ. The germline V and J ends were trimmed by 4 bases and 4 bases, with 17 bases remaining between them. CDR3 length: 16 amino acids. DNA for the CDR3: TGCGCCAGCAGCGGGACCGTGACAGGTCCCACCGGGGAGCTGTTTTTT. Protein: CASSGTVTGPTGELFF.

This chain connects TRBV27 to TRBJ2-7; D remains unclear. Germline-derived CDR1 and CDR2 are MNHEY and SMNVEV (reference sequence). This CDR3 is built from 13 residues. The V and J ends lost 5 bases and 2 bases respectively, with 10 bases between them. This chain's CDR3 is CASSEDGAYEQYF. The CDR3 DNA reads TGTGCCAGCAGTGAGGACGGAGCCTACGAGCAGTACTTC.

The genes are TRBV7-9 and TRBJ2-4; a possible D gene is TRBD2 (5 bases). V was shortened by 10 bases and J by 7 bases, with 11 bases between the two germline ends. Germline V gene sequence: CDR1 SEHNR, CDR2 FQNEAQ (reference sequence). The CDR3 extends over 11 amino acids. The CDR3 region is CATSTGNIQYF. CDR3 nucleotides: TGTGCCACCTCTACGGGGAACATTCAGTACTTC. Together with reference TRBV7-9 and TRBJ2-4, the CDR3 gives the full variable domain: DTGVSQNPRHKITKRGQNVTFRCDPISEHNRLYWYRQTLGQGPEFLTYFQNEAQLEKSRLLSDRFSAERPKGSFSTLEIQRTEQGDSAMYLCATSTGNIQYFGAGTRLSVL.

V gene TRBV3-1 combines with J gene TRBJ2-4; no definite D call. The CDR3 extends over 15 amino acids. Germline values: CDR1 LGHDT, CDR2 YNNKEL (reference sequence). Trimming removed 2 bases from V and 8 bases from J, with 16 bases in between. The CDR3 bases are TGTGCCAGCAGCCAAAGCCTGGAACCTTGGGACATTCAGTACTTC. Residues: CASSQSLEPWDIQYF.

The chain has TRBV20-1 and TRBJ2-7, with D perhaps assigned TRBD1 or TRBD2 (5 bases each). This CDR3 spans 13 amino acids. CDR1 and CDR2 (germline): DFQATT, SNEGSKA (reference sequence). The V gene lost 3 bases and the J gene lost 4 bases, with 13 bases spanning the gap. CDR3 sequence reads: CSARGEIGYEQYF. In nucleotides, the CDR3 is TGCAGTGCTAGGGGGGAGATCGGATACGAGCAGTACTTC.

The J gene is TRBJ2-3, the V gene TRBV27; 10 positions match TRBD2. The CDR3 extends over 17 amino acids. Trimming removed 2 bases from V and 0 bases from J; junction bases left unmatched: 5. CDR1 MNHEY and CDR2 SMNVEV come from the germline V gene (reference sequence). CDR3 protein: CASSLPRTSGSTDTQYF. The DNA of the CDR3 is TGTGCCAGCAGTTTACCTAGGACTAGCGGAAGCACAGATACGCAGTATTTT.

In DNA form, the CDR3 reads TGCGCCAGCAGCTTGGGCTGGCCGGGACAGGTACTGACCTACAATGAGCAGTTCTTC. Its translation is CASSLGWPGQVLTYNEQFF. The chain recombines TRBV5-1 with TRBJ2-1; 8 bases map to TRBD1. Germline CDR1 reads SGHRS; CDR2 reads YFSETQ. The CDR3 has 19 residues. With V trimmed by 0 bases and J by 2 bases, 13 bases remained unmatched.

The chain carries TRBV29-1 and TRBJ2-1; 10 positions match TRBD2. V was clipped by 6 bases and J by 7 bases; unmatched bases: 12. The CDR3 length is 15 residues. In germline, CDR1 is SQVTM, CDR2 ANQGSEA. CDR3 amino acids: CSVRKAGGPGNEQFF. The CDR3 DNA is TGCAGCGTCAGGAAAGCGGGAGGGCCTGGGAATGAGCAGTTCTTC.

A remark on this clonotype: This is likely a read error, given that the CDR3 carries no conserved phenylalanine or tryptophan at its end. The gene calls are TRBV20-1 and TRBJ2-5; 8 bases map to TRBD1. CDR1 is DFQATT and CDR2 is SNEGSKA in the germline V gene (reference sequence). The trim removed 6 bases at V and 4 bases at J, leaving 4 bases unmatched. The CDR3 loop spans 12 amino acids. The CDR3 region is CSADRGTETQYI. CDR3 sequence (DNA): TGCAGTGCCGACAGGGGAACAGAGACCCAGTACATC.

This clonotype has more than one count but fewer than ten. V usage is TRBV7-8 and J usage is TRBJ2-7; 10 bases agree with TRBD2. The CDR3 spans 15 residues. V dropped 5 bases and J dropped 0; count of bases not matched to a gene: 4. CDR1 is SGHVS and CDR2 is FQNEAQ in the germline V gene. DNA for the CDR3: TGTGCCAGCAGCGAGGGACTAGCGAGCTCCTACGAGCAGTACTTC. Its translation: CASSEGLASSYEQYF.

In this sample, this clonotype turned up a few times. The chain joins TRBV27 to TRBJ2-2, with 10 bases fitting TRBD2. Per germline, CDR1 MNHEY and CDR2 SMNVEV (reference sequence). The V and J ends lost 2 bases and 3 bases, in that order; junction bases with no gene match: 9. There are 18 residues in the CDR3. In DNA, the CDR3 is TGTGCCAGCAGTTTAAGGCTAGCGGGAGTTCTGTACACCGGGGAGCTGTTTTTT. Translated, it gives CASSLRLAGVLYTGELFF.

This clonotype came up once. The CDR3 here is CASITSGTELAYGYTF. The CDR3 DNA sequence: TGTGCCAGCATCACGTCTGGGACAGAACTCGCCTATGGCTACACCTTC. The chain links TRBV5-4 to TRBJ1-2, with 7 bases fitting TRBD1. The germline V gene encodes CDR1 SGHNT and CDR2 YYREEE (reference sequence). There are 16 residues in the CDR3. V dropped 6 bases and J dropped 4; count of bases not matched to a gene: 15.